Below are 6 T cell receptor beta chains sequenced from a single sample in a study of radiotherapy plus CTLA-4 blockade in lung cancer (dated by TCRdb to the late 2010s). The library was made by the immunoSEQ multiplex PCR assay. Entries here come from immuneACCESS through TCRdb and include only in-frame sequences with V and J called. Some clones fail to appear in such tables; in the studies checked, an unresolved V gene covers under half of the shortfall, and the cause of the remainder is unknown. The sample table shows over 60,000 clones, and roughly 84% are seen once. The ten top clones hold over 35% of the sample. Sequenced material: peripheral blood, taken from a patient treated with radiotherapy plus ipilimumab. Source of these receptors: a human donor with non-small cell lung cancer that progressed on radiotherapy plus ipilimumab.

This chain connects TRBV9 to TRBJ1-1; no clear D gene. V was pared by 0 bases and J by 1 base, with 7 bases between. The CDR3 consists of 14 residues. Germline CDR1 and CDR2: SGDLS and YYNGEE. In nucleotides, the CDR3 is TGTGCCAGCAGCGTAGGGCGGAAGAACACTGAAGCTTTCTTT. This gives the protein CASSVGRKNTEAFF.

V gene TRBV6-6 combines with J gene TRBJ1-5, with 8 bases identical to TRBD1. CDR1 and CDR2 (germline): MNHNY, SVGAGI (reference sequence). The trim removed 2 bases at V and 3 bases at J, leaving 3 bases unmatched. This CDR3 spans 15 amino acids. The CDR3 region has the DNA TGTGCCAGCAGTTACGGACAGGGAAACAATCAGCCCCAGCATTTT. This translates into CASSYGQGNNQPQHF.

The gene calls are TRBV29-1 and TRBJ1-1; no firm D call. The CDR3 spans 14 residues. Germline V gene data show CDR1 as SQVTM and CDR2 as ANQGSEA. V lost 4 bases to trimming and J lost 1 base, with 13 bases between them. The CDR3: CSVGSGLRNTEAFF. The CDR3 DNA sequence: TGCAGCGTTGGGTCGGGGTTAAGGAACACTGAAGCTTTCTTT.

The CDR3 reads CASSSQGATQYF. The CDR3 coding sequence is TGTGCCAGCAGTTCTCAAGGGGCGACCCAGTACTTC. This chain links TRBV6-5 with TRBJ2-5; TRBD1 is a possible D gene (5 bases). Trimming pared 4 bases from V and 7 bases from J, leaving 10 bases between. The CDR3 spans 12 residues. Germline V gene data show CDR1 as MNHEY and CDR2 as SVGAGI.

Only one count was recorded for this clone. The chain links TRBV27 to TRBJ2-3; 7 bases are shared with TRBD2. Trimming took 5 bases from V and 1 from J; bases not matched to a gene: 9. Germline CDR1 is MNHEY and CDR2 is SMNVEV (reference sequence). The CDR3 runs 16 residues. In DNA form, the CDR3 reads TGTGCCAGCAGTCAATCTAGCGGCTACCGCACAGATACGCAGTATTTT. It specifies CASSQSSGYRTDTQYF.

This chain joins TRBV2 and TRBJ2-7; 7 bases line up with TRBD1. Germline V CDR1 and CDR2: SNHLY, FYNNEI. Trimming took 6 bases from V and 2 from J; bases not matched to a gene: 1. The length of the CDR3 is 12 residues. The CDR3 sequence: CASSGTAYEQYV. The CDR3 coding sequence is TGTGCCAGCAGCGGGACAGCCTACGAGCAGTACGTC.